This T cell receptor beta chain was observed in a study of OX40 agonist ivuxolimab in advanced cancers. Looking at the study overall: Patients assigned to dose escalation were diagnosed with hepatocellular carcinoma, melanoma, renal cell or head and neck cancer.

Germline trimming cut 5 bases from V and 1 base from J; bases unmatched to any gene: 7. The germline V gene encodes CDR1 SNHLY and CDR2 FYNNEI. The CDR3 has 15 amino acids. Autoimmune disease history or systemic immunosuppression was exclusionary. Measured with immunoSEQ multiplex PCR; TCRdb has only the in-frame clones, and not every one. The sample shows some 80,000 clones, approximately 87% of them seen only once. Regarding the study as a whole: Among the lowest peripheral clonal expansion occurred in 0.1-3.0 mg/kg partial responders. Doses of 0.1 to 3.0 mg/kg were accompanied by clonal expansion of CD4+ and CD8+ blood T cells by week 6.

As to this clone: The target antigen is unknown.

The input for sequencing was CD4+ or CD8+ T cells sorted from blood, taken in a trial of the OX40 agonist ivuxolimab. The source is an adult with an advanced solid tumor such as melanoma, head and neck, liver or kidney cancer. The rearrangement links TRBV2 to TRBJ1-2; 7 bases agree with TRBD1. In DNA form, the CDR3 reads TGTGCCAGCAGTTTACAGGGGCCCGTTAACTATGGCTACACCTTC. Encoded protein: CASSLQGPVNYGYTF.